This T cell receptor (beta chain) originates from a study of technical replicates of blood from a handful of donors (dated by TCRdb to between 2016 and 2019). In regard to this clone: Its antigen is currently not known. The input lacks base qualities; no much larger clone sits a single base away.

Libraries came from the immunoSEQ multiplex PCR assay. TCRdb took over this immuneACCESS table, retaining in-frame rearrangements with V and J assigned. Such tables are incomplete; in checked studies, under half of the missing clones stem from an unresolved V gene, and the remainder is unexplained. Across this sample there are 85,000 to 90,000 clones, with around 90% seen only once. The ten largest clones capture roughly 0.25% of the sample. Including the terminal cysteine and phenylalanine, the CDR3 comprises 16 residues. Solely the CDR3 DNA is kept, with 48 bases framed from the first base. From a lookup of the germline V gene, CDR1 and CDR2 are MDHEN and SYDVKM. V was cut back by 4 bases and J by 0 bases, leaving a gap of 13 bases between them.

The V and J segments used are TRBV28 and TRBJ1-5; the D gene assignment is ambiguous. Sequenced material: T cells isolated from PBMCs. The clonotype originates from a human donor in good health. CDR3 sequence: CASSSSVVYSNQPQHF. The bases are TGTGCCAGCAGTTCCTCGGTTGTTTATAGCAATCAGCCCCAGCATTTT.